Each of the 13 T cell receptor beta chains below was sequenced from the same sample in a study of cytomegalovirus exposure and HLA in healthy donors. The PCR employed 60 Vbeta primers together with 13 Jbeta primers. Profiling relied on immunoSEQ multiplex PCR, and the TCRdb table lists in-frame clones only, not all of them. The table shows some 36,000 clones, with roughly three quarters occurring only once. Input material: PBMCs. These receptors all stem from a man in his thirties or forties in good health and CMV-seronegative.

The chain links TRBV7-8 to TRBJ2-1, with a possible D match to TRBD2 (6 bases). Germline V CDR1 and CDR2: SGHVS, FQNEAQ. The CDR3 runs 14 residues. V lost 2 bases to trimming and J lost 5 bases, with 10 bases between them. The chain's CDR3 is CASSLRGNNNEQFF. The DNA of the CDR3 is TGTGCCAGCAGCTTACGGGGGAATAACAATGAGCAGTTCTTC.

This chain links TRBV2 with TRBJ2-1; 10 bases line up with TRBD2. Per germline, CDR1 SNHLY and CDR2 FYNNEI. Unmatched junction bases numbered 11, after V lost 7 bases and J lost 5 bases. The CDR3 has 16 residues. The chain's CDR3 is CASNLASGSWDNEQFF. The CDR3, as DNA: TGTGCCAGCAACTTAGCTAGCGGGAGTTGGGACAATGAGCAGTTCTTC.

In this sample, this clone turned up once. V is TRBV5-1 and J is TRBJ1-2, with D uncertain. Germline CDR1 and CDR2: SGHRS and YFSETQ. CDR3 size: 12 residues. Trimming stripped 4 bases from V and 2 bases from J, with 6 bases between. The DNA for the CDR3 is TGCGCCAGCAGCCCAGGCAACTATGGCTACACCTTC. Encoded protein: CASSPGNYGYTF.

Here the CDR3 reads CSVQGAILYGYTF. Here the CDR3 DNA reads TGCAGCGTTCAGGGGGCTATCCTCTATGGCTACACCTTC. This sequence joins TRBV29-1 and TRBJ1-2; 8 nucleotides align to TRBD1. This CDR3 comprises 13 residues. Per the germline V gene, CDR1 is SQVTM and CDR2 is ANQGSEA. The V segment lost 5 bases and the J segment 4 bases; nucleotides outside the gene matches: 6.

This chain uses TRBV5-1 with TRBJ2-7; 9 bases are a match to TRBD2. This CDR3 is 15 amino acids long. J was trimmed by 6 bases and V by 4 bases; bases with no gene match: 11. Germline V gene data show CDR1 as SGHRS and CDR2 as YFSETQ. Written as DNA, the CDR3 is TGCGCCAGCAGCCGAGGCCCTAGCGGGATTAGCGAGCAGTACTTC. This codes for CASSRGPSGISEQYF.

In DNA form, the CDR3 reads TGCGCCAGCAGCCGAAACCCGGGACAGGGCACTGAAGCTTTCTTT. This translates into CASSRNPGQGTEAFF. The rearrangement joins TRBV5-1 to TRBJ1-1; 9 bases align to TRBD1. There are 15 residues in the CDR3. Germline V gene lookup returns CDR1 SGHRS and CDR2 YFSETQ. The V gene end was trimmed by 4 bases and the J gene end by 4 bases; junction bases not matched to a gene: 8. Full variable domain (remainder filled in from reference TRBV5-1 and TRBJ1-1): KAGVTQTPRYLIKTRGQQVTLSCSPISGHRSVSWYQQTPGQGLQFLFEYFSETQRNKGNFPGRFSGRQFSNSRSEMNVSTLELGDSALYLCASSRNPGQGTEAFFGQGTRLTVV.

The genes are TRBV11-2 and TRBJ1-2, with 8 bases that match TRBD1. Per the germline V gene, CDR1 is SGHAT and CDR2 is FQNNGV. The CDR3 covers 14 residues. After removal of 1 base from V and 7 bases from J, the junction contained 5 bases not matched to a gene. Written as DNA, the CDR3 is TGTGCCAGCAGCTTAGGACAGGGGTACCGTGGCTACACCTTC. Protein sequence: CASSLGQGYRGYTF.

This clone has more than one count but fewer than ten. V gene TRBV25-1 combines with J gene TRBJ1-4; D not resolved. Germline CDR1 is MGHDK and CDR2 is SYGVNS. The CDR3 loop spans 11 amino acids. The V gene lost 4 bases and the J gene lost 12 bases, with 9 bases spanning the gap. In DNA form, the CDR3 reads TGTGCCAGCAGTGCTGGGAGGCAACTGTTTTTT. It codes for CASSAGRQLFF.

The chain has TRBV9 and TRBJ2-7; D possibly corresponds to TRBD1 (5 bases). CDR1 and CDR2 from the germline V gene are SGDLS and YYNGEE. This CDR3 is 12 amino acids long. With 4 bases removed from V and 2 bases from J, the gap between germline ends came to 7 bases. The CDR3 nucleotides are TGTGCCAGCAGCCGGACAACCTACGAGCAGTACTTC. Its protein product is CASSRTTYEQYF.

This clone came up a few times. The genes are TRBV5-4 and TRBJ1-5; 7 bases map to TRBD1. The trim removed 4 bases at V and 0 bases at J, leaving 13 bases unmatched. Germline V gene sequence: CDR1 SGHNT, CDR2 YYREEE (reference sequence). This CDR3 has 18 residues. The CDR3 DNA reads as TGTGCCAGCAGCATGGGACGGGAGGGGGCGTATAGCAATCAGCCCCAGCATTTT. It specifies CASSMGREGAYSNQPQHF.

The J gene is TRBJ2-7, the V gene TRBV4-1; weak D call: TRBD2 (5 bases). CDR1 is MGHRA and CDR2 is YSYEKL in the germline V gene. Between the trimmed V and J ends, which lost 6 bases and 5 bases, there was a span of 17 bases. CDR3 length: 14 amino acids. Here the CDR3 reads CASRAQLEANEQYF. CDR3 bases: TGCGCCAGCAGGGCACAACTGGAGGCCAACGAGCAGTACTTC.

This clone was recorded once. This rearrangement joins TRBV30 to TRBJ2-4; the match to TRBD2 covers 10 bases. The CDR3 has 19 amino acids. Germline V gives CDR1 GTSNPN, CDR2 SVGIG (reference sequence). Trimming took 0 bases from V and 0 from J; bases not matched to a gene: 11. In nucleotides, the CDR3 is TGTGCCTGGAGTGTACTTGCACTAGCGGGGATACTAGCCAAAAACATTCAGTACTTC. Translation: CAWSVLALAGILAKNIQYF. The full variable domain, its missing parts supplied by reference TRBV30 and TRBJ2-4, is SQTIHQWPATLVQPVGSPLSLECTVEGTSNPNLYWYRQAAGRGLQLLFYSVGIGQISSEVPQNLSASRPQDRQFILSSKKLLLSDSGFYLCAWSVLALAGILAKNIQYFGAGTRLSVL.

The rearrangement uses TRBV28 and TRBJ2-2, with a possible D match to TRBD2 (6 bases). Germline CDR1 reads MDHEN; CDR2 reads SYDVKM. The CDR3 is 15 residues long. The ends were cut back, 6 bases at V and 2 bases at J, with 13 bases in the middle. CDR3 loop: CASRVRDSNTGELFF. The CDR3 coding sequence is TGTGCCAGCAGGGTCCGGGACTCCAACACCGGGGAGCTGTTTTTT.